The subject of this entry is one TCR beta chain. This sample is drawn from a study of cytomegalovirus exposure and HLA in healthy donors. The primer mix had 60 Vbeta and 13 Jbeta primers. Only in-frame clones appear in the TCRdb table, and some are missing; sequencing was by immunoSEQ multiplex PCR. Of approximately 97,000 clones detected, around 73% appear once; the ten largest clones hold about 3.7%. V shed 3 bases, J shed 10 bases, and the junction held 19 bases outside the gene matches. The CDR3 length is 18 residues. CDR1 is LGHNA, CDR2 YSLEER, per germline. J is TRBJ2-3 and V is TRBV4-3, with 10 positions matching TRBD2. This clonotype was sampled from a man aged 40-50 years in good health and CMV-seronegative. Sequenced: PBMCs. The CDR3 here is CASSHLPNRLAGELAQYF. The CDR3 bases are TGCGCCAGCAGCCACCTCCCAAATAGGCTAGCGGGGGAGTTAGCGCAGTATTTT.